This TCR beta chain was observed in a study of T-cell memory formation after mild COVID-19. Study-wide results and limits: CD8+ contracting clones occupied EMRA, while CD4+ ones occupied mainly CM and EM.

This clonotype was counted at least ten times. Its target is not known. One entry per CDR3 protein results from TCRdb running MiXCR on the 5' RACE reads. Among fewer than 150,000 distinct CDR3 sequences listed, less than 6.5% were seen once. V lost 5 bases and J 4 bases, leaving 16 bases between the germline ends. CDR3 size: 15 residues. The source of this sequence is an adult woman who had mild COVID-19 (a few samples of this study predate the infection). Cell type and time point are not known. V is TRBV12-3 or TRBV12-4 and J is TRBJ2-3; unclear D gene. Material: PBMCs or a T cell subset sorted from them (not recorded which). The CDR3 sequence: CASSRIGPHADTQYF. DNA for the CDR3: TGTGCCAGCAGTCGCATTGGACCTCACGCAGATACGCAGTATTTT.